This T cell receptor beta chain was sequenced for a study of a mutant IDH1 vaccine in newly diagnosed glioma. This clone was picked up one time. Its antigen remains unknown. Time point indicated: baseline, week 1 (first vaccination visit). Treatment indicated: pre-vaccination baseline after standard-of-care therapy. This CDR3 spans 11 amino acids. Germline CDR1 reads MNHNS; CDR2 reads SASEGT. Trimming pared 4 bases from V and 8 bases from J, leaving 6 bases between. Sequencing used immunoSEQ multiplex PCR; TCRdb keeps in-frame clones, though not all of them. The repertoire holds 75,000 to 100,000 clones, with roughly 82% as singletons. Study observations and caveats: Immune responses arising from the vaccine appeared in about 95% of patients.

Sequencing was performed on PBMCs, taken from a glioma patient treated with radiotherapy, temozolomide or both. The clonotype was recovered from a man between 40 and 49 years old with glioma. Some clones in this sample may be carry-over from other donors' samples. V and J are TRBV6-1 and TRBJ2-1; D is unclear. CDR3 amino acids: CASSVVHEQFF. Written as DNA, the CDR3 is TGTGCCAGCAGTGTGGTGCATGAGCAGTTCTTC.